A single sample gave rise to the 5 T cell receptor beta chains below, sequenced in a study of cytomegalovirus exposure and HLA in healthy donors (dated by TCRdb to about 2017). The library was made by the immunoSEQ multiplex PCR assay. As stored in TCRdb, this immuneACCESS dataset retains in-frame rearrangements with V and J assigned. A fraction of the clones does not appear; measured against another copy, unresolved V genes explain less than half of the discrepancy, and the remainder lacks a known reason. For this sample the table gives 71,000 or so clones, of which about 94% were detected only once. The ten biggest clones cover about 1.5% of the sample. Sequenced sample: PBMCs. Receptors originate from a man aged 18 to 29 in good health and CMV-seropositive.

The chain employs TRBV7-9 and TRBJ1-3; TRBD1 matches 7 bases. V gave up 4 bases and J gave up 7 bases; unmatched junction bases: 10. This CDR3 contains 15 residues. CDR1 SEHNR and CDR2 FQNEAQ come from the germline V gene (reference sequence). CDR3 amino acids: CASSSRQGLGNTIYF. The CDR3 coding sequence is TGTGCCAGCAGCTCCAGACAGGGCCTCGGTAACACCATATATTTT.

J is TRBJ1-3 and V is TRBV14; perhaps TRBD1 as D (6 bases). The germline gives CDR1 SGHDN, CDR2 FVKESK. The CDR3 loop spans 15 amino acids. Trimming stripped 0 bases from V and 2 bases from J, with 8 bases between. The CDR3 nucleotides read TGTGCCAGCAGCCAAGAACCAGGGGCTGGAAACACCATATATTTT. Protein product: CASSQEPGAGNTIYF.

The chain carries TRBV6-5 and TRBJ1-3; 8 bases fit TRBD1. Germline V gene lookup returns CDR1 MNHEY and CDR2 SVGAGI. This CDR3 contains 13 residues. V shed 10 bases and J 4 bases; nucleotides not matched to a gene: 6. CDR3 residues: CATRTGSGNTIYF. Written as DNA, the CDR3 is TGTGCCACGAGGACAGGGTCCGGAAACACCATATATTTT.

CDR3 sequence reads: CASSQAVIYEQYF. CDR3 sequence (DNA): TGCGCCAGCAGCCAGGCGGTCATCTACGAGCAGTACTTC. V is TRBV4-1 and J is TRBJ2-7; D is undetermined. This CDR3 contains 13 residues. The V gene's germline CDR1 is MGHRA and CDR2 YSYEKL. V dropped 3 bases and J dropped 3 bases, with 9 bases sitting between them.

J is TRBJ1-1 and V is TRBV23-1; 9 nucleotides line up with TRBD1. TRBV23-1 qualifies as an ORF whose function is uncertain. The ends lost 6 bases at V and 1 base at J; junction bases unmatched: 15. This CDR3 is 18 amino acids long. The CDR3 DNA follows: TGCGCCAGCAGCCCCCGGGACAGGGTTACGACGACGAACACTGAAGCTTTCTTT. Encoded protein: CASSPRDRVTTTNTEAFF.